This T cell receptor (beta chain) was recovered during a study of blood T cells in healthy people across ages. Trimming cost V 3 bases and J 0 bases, with 17 bases left between them. Germline CDR1 reads MNHEY; CDR2 reads SMNVEV (reference sequence). This CDR3 comprises 17 residues. The use of a sample-barcoded 5' primer and a J-beta primer mix characterized a second PCR of about 7 to 12 cycles. TCRdb redid the calling of the 5' RACE reads with MiXCR, one entry per CDR3 protein. Seen here are about a million distinct CDR3 sequences, about two fifths observed once, and the top ten hold under 15%. The receptor was derived from a man aged 18 to 29 in good health. V usage is TRBV27 and J usage is TRBJ1-1; D is possibly TRBD1 (6 bases). The sample comprised blood. The CDR3 protein is CASSFGRGPTLNTEAFF. CDR3 sequence (DNA): TGTGCCAGCAGTTTCGGCAGGGGTCCCACCCTGAACACTGAAGCTTTCTTT.